The sequence of this T cell receptor beta chain was determined in a study of vaccination effects on CD4 cells after COVID-19 (dated by TCRdb to 2022 to 2024). For the study in its entirety: In the ViraFEST assay, PBMC were stimulated with viral peptide pools, and TCR sequencing was then used to find antigen-specific CD4+ T cell clonotypes based on their expansion. SARS-CoV-2 spike-specific CD4+ TCR repertoires from before and after mRNA vaccination were compared in COVID-19 convalescent patients and in infection-naive vaccine recipients. Cultures from other donors in the study were sequenced using the Oncomine TCR Beta short-read assay on an Illumina iSeq 100. Pre-vaccine samples were drawn from a couple of convalescent patients 16 days and one week before the first dose, at 142 and 148 days after COVID-19 diagnosis. Altogether, over 9 COVID-19 convalescent patients and several SARS-CoV-2-naive healthy vaccine recipients made up the full study. Each well held roughly 2.2 million PBMC cultured in IMDM containing approximately 5% human AB serum, around 10 IU/ml IL-2 and gentamicin, along with around 9.1 ug/ml peptides. Each participant received two doses of an mRNA SARS-CoV-2 vaccine, either BNT162b2 or mRNA-1273.

After roughly 11 days of culture, CD4+ T cells were isolated with the EasySep CD4+ T cell isolation kit. Convalescent patients had PCR-confirmed SARS-CoV-2 infection between March and December 2020, before Alpha, Beta and Delta variants emerged in the United States. Half of the culture medium was replaced with fresh IL-2-containing medium on days 3 and 7. Each peptide stimulation condition was cultured in triplicate wells unless otherwise noted. Using Ficoll-Paque Plus gradient centrifugation, PBMC were separated from whole blood and then either used fresh or cryopreserved at -140C. The QIAamp micro DNA kit was used to extract genomic DNA from the cultured CD4+ T cells. The investigation overall reported the following: In convalescent patients, the post-vaccine spike-reactive repertoire consisted mainly of new vaccine-induced clones, largely distinct from infection-induced clones. Limitations of the study were the small number of convalescent patients and the absence of early post-infection timepoints. Marked clonal contraction was observed in both infection-induced and vaccine-induced clones at late post-vaccination timepoints, consistent with waning T cell responses.

This clone has a single count. Its antigen remains undetermined. No much larger clone is present one base from it, and per-base qualities are unavailable. Clipping removes 0 bases from V and 0 bases from J, with 4 as the unmatched junction base count. Per the germline V gene, SGHVS is the CDR1 and FQNEAQ is the CDR2. Counted from cysteine to phenylalanine, this CDR3 has 16 amino acids. The CDR3 DNA has 48 bases and is translated from base 1. Libraries were constructed by the immunoSEQ multiplex PCR assay. DNA from the cultured and isolated CD4+ T cells underwent TCR beta CDR3 sequencing. The authors' analysis ran thus. Non-productive TCR sequences were discarded, and reads were trimmed to the CDR3 region, with only CDR3s of 7 or more amino acids retained. Antigen-specific clonotypes were identified using the MANAFEST web app by comparison of expansion in peptide wells against reference cultures. To be called positive, a clone needed expansion at FDR<0.05 compared with the reference and with all other wells, an odds ratio greater than 5, and a frequency greater than 0.1% in two replicate wells. A clonotype was called cross-reactive if it was significantly expanded both in SARS-CoV-2 spike wells and in at least one common cold coronavirus spike condition. CDR3 similarity was assessed by Levenshtein distance with the stringdist R package, and unrooted trees were built with ape in R 3.6.1. Imported from immuneACCESS, the table was reduced by TCRdb to in-frame sequences with V and J called. These copies leave out some clones; in studies compared against another copy, an unresolved V gene accounts for under half, and the cause of the remainder is not known. V, J and clone size were drawn from that table, and D and trimming were deduced from the DNA. This sample gives under 50,000 clones in total; 70% to 80% of them show up just once. Of the sample, about 10% is held by the ten largest clones.

In this chain, TRBV7-8 is recombined with TRBJ2-7; 8 bases in between match TRBD1. Sequencing was performed on CD4+ T cells from PBMCs cultured without peptide, taken before COVID-19 vaccination. This clonotype was obtained from a human donor who had a prior SARS-CoV-2 infection. The CDR3 here reads CASSLASGGFSYEQYF. The DNA reads as follows: TGTGCCAGCAGCTTAGCTTCAGGGGGCTTCTCCTACGAGCAGTACTTC.